One sample yielded the 10 T cell receptor beta chains listed below, sequenced in a study of blood T cell repertoires in COVID-19. Method: immunoSEQ multiplex PCR; TCRdb's copy keeps in-frame clones and lacks some. The table lists under 150,000 clones, almost 90% of them singletons. The source material was peripheral blood. The receptors stem from a man in his fifties with active or convalescent COVID-19.

The chain uses TRBV6-2 or TRBV6-3 and TRBJ2-7; D might be TRBD1 (7 bases). Trimming took off 4 bases at V and 0 bases at J, with 16 bases between the two ends. Germline V gene sequence: CDR1 MNHEY, CDR2 SVGEGT. This CDR3 is built from 16 residues. CDR3 in DNA: TGTGCCAGCAGTTCCAGGGGGGTAGGCCTCTCCTACGAGCAGTACTTC. This translates into CASSSRGVGLSYEQYF.

This chain links TRBV19 with TRBJ2-2, with 7 bases that match TRBD2. CDR1 LNHDA and CDR2 SQIVND come from the germline V gene (reference sequence). The CDR3 is made up of 14 amino acids. V was clipped by 6 bases and J by 5 bases; unmatched bases: 6. The CDR3 region is CASRGLAETGELFF. CDR3 nucleotides: TGTGCCAGTAGAGGGCTAGCGGAAACCGGGGAGCTGTTTTTT.

V usage is TRBV5-5 and J usage is TRBJ2-7; tentatively, D is TRBD1 (6 bases). The V and J ends lost 4 bases and 6 bases respectively, with 14 bases between them. Germline V gives CDR1 SGHKS, CDR2 YYEKEE (reference sequence). The CDR3 runs 13 residues. CDR3 DNA: TGTGCCAGCAGCCCTTTTCTACAGGGCGAGCAGTACTTC. It specifies CASSPFLQGEQYF. The entire variable domain, with the rest obtained from reference TRBV5-5 and TRBJ2-7, is as follows: DAGVTQSPTHLIKTRGQQVTLRCSPISGHKSVSWYQQVLGQGPQFIFQYYEKEERGRGNFPDRFSARQFPNYSSELNVNALLLGDSALYLCASSPFLQGEQYFGPGTRLTVT.

This clone occurred once. The CDR3 DNA reads TGTGCCAGTAGTTTGGGACAGTCCAACTATGGCTACACCTTC. Protein product: CASSLGQSNYGYTF. J is TRBJ1-2 and V is TRBV19; 7 bases match TRBD1. V trimming: 5 bases; J trimming: 2 bases; junction bases outside the gene matches: 5. From germline, CDR1 is LNHDA and CDR2 SQIVND (reference sequence). CDR3 size: 14 residues.

V gene TRBV7-9 combines with J gene TRBJ2-1; 8 bases agree with TRBD1. CDR3 length equals 15 residues. J was trimmed by 2 bases and V by 5 bases; bases with no gene match: 5. Germline lookup yields CDR1 SEHNR and CDR2 FQNEAQ (reference sequence). The CDR3, as DNA: TGTGCCAGCAGCCGAGCAGGGGGCCCCTACAATGAGCAGTTCTTC. It translates to CASSRAGGPYNEQFF.

V gene TRBV6-1 combines with J gene TRBJ2-7, with 10 positions matching TRBD2. Losses at the gene ends were 4 bases for V and 0 bases for J; bases not matched to a gene: 6. Per the germline V gene, CDR1 is MNHNS and CDR2 is SASEGT. The CDR3 has 16 amino acids. CDR3 sequence reads: CASSVTGTSVSYEQYF. The CDR3 DNA reads TGTGCCAGCAGTGTTACCGGGACTAGCGTCTCCTACGAGCAGTACTTC.

The chain is built from TRBV10-3 and TRBJ1-1; 10 bases align to TRBD1. V lost 8 bases, J lost 4 bases, and 10 bases stayed unmatched. CDR1 ENHRY and CDR2 SYGVKD come from the germline V gene. This CDR3 is built from 15 residues. CDR3 sequence (DNA): TGTGCCATCCTTGGAGGACAGGGGGAATTCACTGAAGCTTTCTTT. It yields the protein CAILGGQGEFTEAFF.

The CDR3 bases are TGTGCCAGCAGTTACCGTCCCGCGGGGGAAGCTTTCTTT. As protein: CASSYRPAGEAFF. This chain connects TRBV6-6 to TRBJ1-1; D unresolved. CDR1 MNHNY and CDR2 SVGAGI come from the germline V gene (reference sequence). The CDR3 runs 13 residues. V dropped 2 bases and J dropped 8 bases, with 12 bases sitting between them.

The chain uses TRBV6-5 and TRBJ2-5, with D perhaps matching TRBD2 (7 bases). The germline V gene encodes CDR1 MNHEY and CDR2 SVGAGI. Trimming cost V 6 bases and J 10 bases, with 24 bases left between them. This CDR3 is 15 amino acids long. For the CDR3, the DNA is TGTGCCAGCAGGGGGGGGCGTTCGTTGGTGGGAAACCAGTACTTC. Amino acid sequence: CASRGGRSLVGNQYF.

This chain links TRBV5-1 with TRBJ1-1; TRBD1 aligns across 10 bases. The germline V gene has CDR1 SGHRS and CDR2 YFSETQ. V trimming: 6 bases; J trimming: 4 bases; junction bases outside the gene matches: 12. CDR3 length equals 16 residues. The CDR3 loop is CASTQWDRGQGTEAFF. In nucleotides, the CDR3 is TGCGCCAGCACCCAGTGGGACAGGGGACAGGGCACTGAAGCTTTCTTT.